The entry below describes one TCR beta chain. The antigen is undetermined. Researchers built TCR beta cDNA using 5'RACE template switching with UMIs. Reprocessing the 5' RACE reads, TCRdb reports a single entry for every CDR3 protein and omits DNA. In total, the table holds a few hundred thousand distinct CDR3 sequences. This entry is derived from a study of T cells expressing NK-cell markers. The overall study: Repertoire data for TCR beta were derived from sorted T cells (CD3+CD56+NKG2C+, CD3+CD56+NKG2C- and CD3+CD56-NKG2C+). Of eight sequenced donors, seven were HCMV-seropositive and one HCMV-seronegative.

The study, taken as a whole, reports: Whether expanded NKG2C+ T cell clones were HCMV-specific remained unclear.

This CDR3 has 14 residues. Germline CDR1 is DFQATT and CDR2 is SNEGSKA (reference sequence). The V and J genes are TRBV20-1 and TRBJ1-1. The sample taken for sequencing was blood T cells: a sorted CD56 or NKG2C T cell subset, CD4+ or CD8+ T cells, or bulk PBMC T cells (not recorded which). The TCR comes from a man aged 18-69 years in good health. CDR3 region: CSARSTTPNTEAFF.